This TCR beta chain comes out of a study of tumor and adjacent non-tumor tissue in lung cancer. Study-wide background: Each sample yielded a few million productive TCRbeta reads on average.

Trimming at V came to 2 bases and at J to 8 bases, leaving 11 bases not matched to a gene. CDR3 size: 17 residues. CDR1 is SGHDT and CDR2 is YYEEEE in the germline V gene. With regard to this clonotype: Its antigen is unknown.

Three rounds of nested PCR, following a modified ARM-PCR protocol, produced the TCRbeta library. MiXCR was run by TCRdb on the multiplex PCR reads, yielding one entry per CDR3 protein. In the table there are over 110,000 distinct CDR3 sequences, around 60% of which are singletons. Points from the study as a whole: Compared with tumor, normal lung showed significantly lower TCR diversity.

The template was RNA from unsorted bulk tissue. Sequenced: lung tumor tissue. The chain links TRBV5-6 to TRBJ2-1; 12 bases line up with TRBD2. The receptor was isolated from a man in his sixties with small cell lung cancer. The CDR3 DNA follows: TGTGCCAGCAGCTTAGGGCTGACTAGCGGGAGTAGGGATGAGCAGTTCTTC. This gives the protein CASSLGLTSGSRDEQFF. The whole variable domain, remainder taken from reference TRBV5-6 and TRBJ2-1, is DAGVTQSPTHLIKTRGQQVTLRCSPKSGHDTVSWYQQALGQGPQFIFQYYEEEERQRGNFPDRFSGHQFPNYSSELNVNALLLGDSALYLCASSLGLTSGSRDEQFFGPGTRLTVL.